This passage covers 32 T cell receptor beta chains from one sample sequenced in a study of T cell responses to AZD1222 COVID-19 vaccine. Libraries were prepared by immunoSEQ multiplex PCR; TCRdb keeps only in-frame clonotypes and omits some of them. The table lists 60,000 to 90,000 clones, roughly 84% of them singletons. The sample here was peripheral blood, taken 28 days after the second AZD1222 dose. Receptors originate from an adult who received the AZD1222 COVID-19 vaccine.

Concerning this clone itself: The sample carries other DNA sequences with the same CDR3. The rearrangement links TRBV9 to TRBJ1-2; weak D call: TRBD1 (6 bases). The CDR3 spans 14 residues. V was trimmed by 1 base and J by 2 bases, leaving 9 bases between them. The germline CDR1 and CDR2 sequences are SGDLS and YYNGEE. The DNA of the CDR3 is TGTGCCAGCAGCGTAAGCGGACAGAACTATGGCTACACCTTC. Translating gives CASSVSGQNYGYTF.

The chain uses TRBV25-1 and TRBJ1-4, with 10 bases lining up with TRBD1. This CDR3 contains 14 residues. Looked up from germline, CDR1 is MGHDK and CDR2 is SYGVNS. Trimming at V came to 3 bases and at J to 7 bases, leaving 2 bases not matched to a gene. CDR3 sequence (DNA): TGTGCCAGCAGTGATGGGACAGGGGTTGAAAAACTGTTTTTT. The encoded protein is CASSDGTGVEKLFF.

V gene TRBV6-4 combines with J gene TRBJ1-5; 8 nucleotides align to TRBD1. Germline V gene lookup returns CDR1 MRHNA and CDR2 SNTAGT. J gave up 6 bases and V 6 bases, and 4 bases lay outside the gene matches. This CDR3 contains 13 residues. The CDR3 region has the DNA TGTGCCAGCAGCGTAGACAGGGGTCAGCCCCAGCATTTT. This sequence encodes CASSVDRGQPQHF.

The chain combines TRBV4-1 with TRBJ1-1, with TRBD1 matching 8 bases. This CDR3 spans 17 amino acids. The trim removed 3 bases at V and 3 bases at J, leaving 12 bases unmatched. Per the germline V gene, CDR1 is MGHRA and CDR2 is YSYEKL. The DNA for the CDR3 is TGCGCCAGCAGCCACGCAACGACAGGGGTTAGGCACACTGAAGCTTTCTTT. Amino acids: CASSHATTGVRHTEAFF.

This rearrangement joins TRBV5-1 to TRBJ1-4; a possible D gene is TRBD1 (5 bases). This CDR3 has 14 amino acids. V was shortened by 6 bases and J by 8 bases, with 17 bases between the two germline ends. Looked up from germline, CDR1 is SGHRS and CDR2 is YFSETQ. The CDR3 sequence: CASTGTEGGEKLFF. CDR3 coding DNA: TGCGCCAGCACCGGGACCGAGGGTGGAGAAAAACTGTTTTTT.

The chain recombines TRBV20-1 with TRBJ2-1; 11 bases are shared with TRBD2. The CDR3 extends over 13 amino acids. The V and J ends lost 3 bases and 7 bases, in that order; junction bases with no gene match: 2. Looked up from germline, CDR1 is DFQATT and CDR2 is SNEGSKA (reference sequence). The CDR3: CSASSGGANEQFF. The CDR3 DNA reads as TGCAGTGCTAGTAGCGGGGGGGCGAATGAGCAGTTCTTC.

The chain links TRBV2 to TRBJ2-1; the match to TRBD1 covers 7 bases. With V trimmed by 5 bases and J by 0 bases, 7 bases remained unmatched. The germline CDR1 and CDR2 sequences are SNHLY and FYNNEI. The CDR3 loop spans 16 amino acids. This chain's CDR3 is CASSKQGPRSYNEQFF. CDR3 bases: TGTGCCAGCAGTAAACAGGGGCCCCGCTCCTACAATGAGCAGTTCTTC.

V and J are TRBV6-5 and TRBJ2-7, with TRBD2 matching over 8 bases. This CDR3 contains 14 residues. V trimming: 5 bases; J trimming: 0 bases; junction bases outside the gene matches: 3. Germline-derived CDR1 and CDR2 are MNHEY and SVGAGI. The CDR3 loop reads CASSTGGDSYEQYF. The CDR3 DNA reads as TGTGCCAGCAGTACCGGGGGGGACTCCTACGAGCAGTACTTC.

The chain has TRBV7-9 and TRBJ1-1; D possibly corresponds to TRBD1 (5 bases). This CDR3 spans 14 amino acids. The V and J ends lost 2 bases and 3 bases respectively, with 10 bases between them. CDR1 and CDR2 (germline): SEHNR, FQNEAQ (reference sequence). The CDR3 DNA reads TGTGCCAGCAGCTTAAATTTCAGGGACACTGAAGCTTTCTTT. As protein: CASSLNFRDTEAFF.

V is TRBV6-5 and J is TRBJ1-6, with a possible D match to TRBD1 (6 bases). V lost 6 bases and J lost 10, with 16 bases in between. The CDR3 totals 14 residues. The germline CDR1 and CDR2 sequences are MNHEY and SVGAGI. CDR3 sequence: CASSVTGSGSPLHF. The DNA for the CDR3 is TGTGCCAGCAGCGTAACAGGGAGTGGATCACCCCTCCACTTT.

The V and J genes are TRBV18 and TRBJ2-2; 7 bases fit TRBD1. Trimming took 0 bases from V and 5 from J; bases not matched to a gene: 3. This CDR3 spans 15 amino acids. Looked up from germline, CDR1 is KGHSH and CDR2 is LQKENI. The CDR3 DNA reads as TGTGCCAGCTCACCACCGGGACAGTATACCGGGGAGCTGTTTTTT. This codes for CASSPPGQYTGELFF.

V is TRBV4-1 and J is TRBJ2-2, with D uncertain. Germline CDR1 and CDR2: MGHRA and YSYEKL. The CDR3 is 11 residues long. V shed 8 bases and J shed 7 bases, with 8 bases lying between them. The CDR3 sequence: CASLGGGELFF. The CDR3 coding sequence is TGCGCCAGCCTCGGCGGCGGGGAGCTGTTTTTT.

This chain joins TRBV6-1 and TRBJ2-7; D gene uncertain. The CDR3 length is 13 residues. The V gene lost 2 bases and the J gene lost 1 base, with 6 bases spanning the gap. In germline, CDR1 is MNHNS, CDR2 SASEGT. The CDR3 loop is CASSEIRSYEQYF. The CDR3 DNA reads TGTGCCAGCAGTGAAATCCGATCCTACGAGCAGTACTTC.

The V and J genes are TRBV7-9 and TRBJ2-7; D could derive from TRBD1 or TRBD2 (6 bases each). Germline CDR1 reads SEHNR; CDR2 reads FQNEAQ (reference sequence). V was trimmed by 7 bases and J by 6 bases, leaving 19 bases between them. The CDR3 consists of 14 residues. CDR3 sequence (DNA): TGTGCCAGCAACCGAGATGGGGGGCTCGGCGAGCAGTACTTC. Amino acids: CASNRDGGLGEQYF.

The rearrangement uses TRBV30 and TRBJ1-1, with D unresolved. The CDR3 totals 12 residues. Germline CDR1 GTSNPN, CDR2 SVGIG (reference sequence). V was clipped by 3 bases and J by 11 bases, with 16 bases between them. CDR3 nucleotide sequence: TGTGCCTGGAGCATTACCGATCAGAAGGCTTTCTTT. It is translated as CAWSITDQKAFF.

This chain uses TRBV3-1 (or the pseudogene TRBV3-2) with TRBJ1-6; tentative D call: TRBD1 (6 bases). Germline V CDR1 and CDR2: LGHDT, YNNKEL (reference sequence). V was pared by 2 bases and J by 8 bases, with 19 bases between. CDR3 length: 17 residues. The CDR3, as DNA: TGTGCCAGCAGCCAAAAAATCACATCCCGGGGGCATTCACCCCTCCACTTT. This sequence encodes CASSQKITSRGHSPLHF.

CDR3 in amino acids: CASSPTGRSDTGELFF. As DNA, the CDR3 is TGCGCCAGCAGCCCGACGGGACGCTCAGATACCGGGGAGCTGTTTTTT. The rearrangement uses TRBV10-1 and TRBJ2-2; possibly TRBD1 or TRBD2 for D (5 bases each). The V gene lost 6 bases and the J gene lost 5 bases, with 19 bases spanning the gap. From germline, CDR1 is WNHNN and CDR2 SYGVQD (reference sequence). The CDR3 contains 16 residues.

This clone was observed once. The chain employs TRBV6-5 and TRBJ2-5; weak D call: TRBD1 (5 bases). The CDR3 contains 13 residues. Trimming stripped 4 bases from V and 5 bases from J, with 11 bases between. CDR1 is MNHEY and CDR2 is SVGAGI in the germline V gene. DNA for the CDR3: TGTGCCAGCAGTTCGGCGAAGGGGGAGACCCAGTACTTC. Translated, it gives CASSSAKGETQYF.

This sequence joins TRBV7-3 and TRBJ2-2; 9 bases are a match to TRBD1. The CDR3 contains 16 residues. Per germline, CDR1 SGHTA and CDR2 FQGTGA. The trim removed 5 bases at V and 1 base at J, leaving 5 bases unmatched. The CDR3 nucleotides are TGTGCCAGCAGCCCCACAGGGGGCCTGAACACCGGGGAGCTGTTTTTT. Its protein product is CASSPTGGLNTGELFF.

The chain combines TRBV6-5 with TRBJ1-1; D not certain. Germline CDR1 is MNHEY and CDR2 is SVGAGI. The CDR3 spans 11 residues. Trimming shortened V by 7 bases and J by 3 bases, and 6 bases separated the two germline ends. CDR3 sequence reads: CASIRDTEAFF. The CDR3 DNA follows: TGTGCCAGCATTAGGGACACTGAAGCTTTCTTT.

The V gene is TRBV30, the J gene TRBJ1-2; D is ambiguous. The CDR3 spans 12 residues. Trimming pared 2 bases from V and 3 bases from J, leaving 7 bases between. CDR1 and CDR2 from the germline V gene are GTSNPN and SVGIG (reference sequence). CDR3 protein: CAWSKGHYGYTF. The CDR3 nucleotides are TGTGCCTGGAGTAAGGGCCACTATGGCTACACCTTC.

V and J are TRBV7-2 and TRBJ1-2; TRBD1 agrees at 9 bases. The CDR3 runs to 17 residues. Germline assignment: CDR1 SGHTA and CDR2 FQGNSA. V was pared by 1 base and J by 6 bases, with 12 bases of the junction left unmatched. The CDR3 DNA reads as TGTGCCAGCAGCTTAGGCGGGACAGGGAGAAGGACTGATGGCTACACCTTC. Residues: CASSLGGTGRRTDGYTF.

The chain is built from TRBV5-1 and TRBJ2-7; unclear D gene. The CDR3 is made up of 13 amino acids. CDR1 is SGHRS, CDR2 YFSETQ, per germline. Trimming removed 0 bases at V and 6 bases at J, with 10 bases between. The CDR3 nucleotides read TGCGCCAGCAGCTTGGGGCACGAAGGCGAGCAGTACTTC. It is translated as CASSLGHEGEQYF.

The chain is built from TRBV14 and TRBJ2-1; tentatively, D is TRBD1 (6 bases). V gave up 4 bases and J gave up 9 bases, with 10 bases separating them. The CDR3 totals 12 residues. Germline V gene lookup returns CDR1 SGHDN and CDR2 FVKESK. CDR3 loop: CASSPTGIEQFF. The CDR3 DNA follows: TGTGCCAGCAGCCCGACAGGCATTGAGCAGTTCTTC.

The genes are TRBV7-2 and TRBJ2-2; possible D gene TRBD2, 6 bases. Germline CDR1 SGHTA, CDR2 FQGNSA. CDR3 length: 16 amino acids. V was shortened by 1 base and J by 3 bases, with 12 bases between the two germline ends. The CDR3 DNA reads as TGTGCCAGCAGCTTAGAGGCGGGGATACACACCGGGGAGCTGTTTTTT. Translating it yields CASSLEAGIHTGELFF.

V usage is TRBV5-6 and J usage is TRBJ1-2; TRBD1 matches 11 bases. There are 15 residues in the CDR3. Trimming at V came to 0 bases and at J to 4 bases, leaving 2 bases not matched to a gene. Germline-derived CDR1 and CDR2 are SGHDT and YYEEEE. The CDR3, as DNA: TGTGCCAGCAGCTTGGGGGACAGGGGGATCTATGGCTACACCTTC. Residues: CASSLGDRGIYGYTF. The full variable domain, its missing parts supplied by reference TRBV5-6 and TRBJ1-2, is DAGVTQSPTHLIKTRGQQVTLRCSPKSGHDTVSWYQQALGQGPQFIFQYYEEEERQRGNFPDRFSGHQFPNYSSELNVNALLLGDSALYLCASSLGDRGIYGYTFGSGTRLTVV.

The J gene is TRBJ2-5, the V gene TRBV5-1; perhaps TRBD1 as D (6 bases). This CDR3 comprises 14 residues. From germline, CDR1 is SGHRS and CDR2 YFSETQ. V lost 4 bases to trimming and J lost 2 bases, with 12 bases between them. The CDR3 protein is CASSPGQIQETQYF. CDR3 DNA sequence: TGCGCCAGCAGCCCTGGACAGATTCAAGAGACCCAGTACTTC.

This chain joins TRBV25-1 and TRBJ1-4; TRBD1 matches at 8 bases. The trim removed 8 bases at V and 7 bases at J, leaving 9 bases unmatched. Germline V gene lookup returns CDR1 MGHDK and CDR2 SYGVNS. This CDR3 is 14 amino acids long. The CDR3 DNA reads as TGTGCCAGCGGTACTGACAGGGGTGTTGAAAAACTGTTTTTT. Its protein is CASGTDRGVEKLFF.

The V call is TRBV7-8, the J call TRBJ1-2; D unresolved. Trimming left V 1 base short and J 0 bases short, with 12 bases between. The CDR3 runs 16 residues. Germline CDR1 reads SGHVS; CDR2 reads FQNEAQ. CDR3 residues: CASSLGLATTNYGYTF. The CDR3 nucleotides read TGTGCCAGCAGCTTAGGTTTGGCTACCACTAACTATGGCTACACCTTC.

This clone has only a few counts. The gene calls are TRBV7-3 and TRBJ1-6, with TRBD1 matching over 7 bases. Germline-derived CDR1 and CDR2 are SGHTA and FQGTGA. The CDR3 is 15 residues long. Losses at the gene ends were 1 base for V and 9 bases for J; bases not matched to a gene: 6. CDR3 protein: CASSLNPGGGSPLHF. The CDR3, as DNA: TGTGCCAGCAGCTTAAACCCAGGGGGTGGTTCACCCCTCCACTTT.

The chain combines TRBV29-1 with TRBJ1-2; D is ambiguous. Trimming stripped 4 bases from V and 0 bases from J, with 3 bases between. Looked up from germline, CDR1 is SQVTM and CDR2 is ANQGSEA. The CDR3 is made up of 11 amino acids. The CDR3 is CSVGANYGYTF. CDR3 bases: TGCAGCGTTGGGGCTAACTATGGCTACACCTTC. Full variable domain (missing parts from reference TRBV29-1 and TRBJ1-2): SAVISQKPSRDICQRGTSLTIQCQVDSQVTMMFWYRQQPGQSLTLIATANQGSEATYESGFVIDKFPISRPNLTFSTLTVSNMSPEDSSIYLCSVGANYGYTFGSGTRLTVV.

The V gene is TRBV10-3, the J gene TRBJ1-2, with 8 bases lining up with TRBD1. The CDR3 has 15 amino acids. The J segment lost 0 bases and the V segment lost 3 bases, leaving 3 bases of the junction unmatched. Germline V lookup: CDR1 ENHRY, CDR2 SYGVKD. CDR3 residues: CAISEVTGANYGYTF. CDR3 nucleotides: TGTGCCATCAGTGAAGTGACAGGGGCTAACTATGGCTACACCTTC.